A selection of T cell receptor beta chains follows, all from one sample in a study of cytomegalovirus exposure and HLA in healthy donors. The method was immunoSEQ multiplex PCR; TCRdb's version includes in-frame clones alone and lacks a portion of them. Of around 200,000 clones listed, 75% to 90% are singletons. Sequenced: PBMCs. Receptor source: a woman in her 30s in good health and CMV-seronegative. Each CDR3 is given with its conserved first and last residue. D genes are given only for firm matches.

v_gene	len	j_gene	d_gene	CDR3aa
TRBV25-1	12	TRBJ2-7	-	CASRQGFNEQYF
TRBV7-9	15	TRBJ1-1	-	CASSRSEGLNTEAFF
TRBV29-1	13	TRBJ2-2	-	CTARTSGVGELFF
TRBV6-6	14	TRBJ1-3	-	CASSLTNSGNTIYF
TRBV4-1	11	TRBJ1-2	-	CASSQDGHYTF
TRBV6-1	16	TRBJ2-5	-	CASSEARRGAGETQYF
TRBV11-2	13	TRBJ2-7	-	CASRGGGDYEQYF
TRBV5-1	15	TRBJ2-5	TRBD1	CASSFEAGGAETQYF
TRBV7-9	14	TRBJ2-7	-	CSSSPRVGPNEQYF
TRBV27	14	TRBJ1-4	TRBD1	CASSRTGAGEKLFF
TRBV7-2	12	TRBJ1-5	-	CASSLYNQPQHF
TRBV6-5	14	TRBJ2-7	TRBD1	CASSVQGPSSEQYF
TRBV28	12	TRBJ1-1	-	CASLKQNTEAFF
TRBV7-9	12	TRBJ2-5	-	CASSVLEETQYF
TRBV10-3	13	TRBJ2-5	TRBD1	CAISFDRGETQYF
TRBV6-6	13	TRBJ1-2	TRBD1	CASRPTGENGYTF
TRBV7-9	14	TRBJ2-1	-	CASSPGWSTDEQFF
TRBV7-8	14	TRBJ2-3	-	CASSLTRRTDTQYF
TRBV6-1	15	TRBJ2-1	TRBD2	CASTAGLAAYNEQFF